This section outlines one T cell receptor (beta chain) sequence together with its context. Its antigen is unidentified. Clones were sequenced by immunoSEQ multiplex PCR, and TCRdb holds only the in-frame ones, with some missing. The sample contains about 59,000 clones, 72% of which appear only once. CDR3 length: 16 amino acids. CDR1 and CDR2 from the germline V gene are SGHTA and FQGNSA. V was cut by 5 bases and J by 3 bases, with 17 bases left in between. This entry belongs to a study of radiotherapy plus CTLA-4 blockade in lung cancer. The study, taken as a whole, reports: Reported findings show early blood T cell clone dynamics, with interferon-beta, best predicted response.

The specimen comprised peripheral blood, sampled from a patient treated with radiotherapy plus ipilimumab. The clonotype was recovered from a human donor with non-small cell lung cancer whose response to radiotherapy plus ipilimumab could not be evaluated. The rearrangement joins TRBV7-2 to TRBJ2-1, with D perhaps TRBD1 (5 bases). DNA of the CDR3: TGTGCCAGCAGCGTCCAGGGTATTGGGGTCTACAATGAGCAGTTCTTC. This codes for CASSVQGIGVYNEQFF.